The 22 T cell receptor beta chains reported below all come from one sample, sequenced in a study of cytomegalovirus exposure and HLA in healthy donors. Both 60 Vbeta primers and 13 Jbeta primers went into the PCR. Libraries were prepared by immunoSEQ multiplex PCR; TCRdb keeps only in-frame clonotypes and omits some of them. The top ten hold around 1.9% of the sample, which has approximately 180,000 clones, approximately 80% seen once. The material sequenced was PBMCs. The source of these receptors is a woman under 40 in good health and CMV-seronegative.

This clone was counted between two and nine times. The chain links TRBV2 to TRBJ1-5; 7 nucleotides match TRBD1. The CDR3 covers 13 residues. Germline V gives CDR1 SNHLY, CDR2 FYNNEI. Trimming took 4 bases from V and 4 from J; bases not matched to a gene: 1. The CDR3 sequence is CASSGQGNQPQHF. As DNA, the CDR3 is TGTGCCAGCAGTGGACAGGGAAATCAGCCCCAGCATTTT.

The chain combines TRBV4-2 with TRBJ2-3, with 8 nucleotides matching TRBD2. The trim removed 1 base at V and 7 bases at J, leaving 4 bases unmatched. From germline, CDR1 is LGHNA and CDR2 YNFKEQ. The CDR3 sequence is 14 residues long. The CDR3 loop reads CASSQGLASYTQYF. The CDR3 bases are TGTGCCAGCAGCCAAGGACTAGCGAGCTATACGCAGTATTTT.

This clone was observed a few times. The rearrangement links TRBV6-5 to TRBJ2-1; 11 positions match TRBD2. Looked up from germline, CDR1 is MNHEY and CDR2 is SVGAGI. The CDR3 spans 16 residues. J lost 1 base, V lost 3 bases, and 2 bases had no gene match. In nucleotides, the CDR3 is TGTGCCAGCAGTTATCGACTAGCGGGATCCTACAATGAGCAGTTCTTC. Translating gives CASSYRLAGSYNEQFF.

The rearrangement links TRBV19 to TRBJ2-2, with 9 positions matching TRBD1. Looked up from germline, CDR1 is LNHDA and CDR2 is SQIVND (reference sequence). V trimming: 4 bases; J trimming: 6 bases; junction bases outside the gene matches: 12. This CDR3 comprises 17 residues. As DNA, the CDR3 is TGTGCCAGTAGTACCGAACAGGGGGCTATTGTTCCCGGGGAGCTGTTTTTT. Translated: CASSTEQGAIVPGELFF.

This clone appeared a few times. The chain's CDR3 is CASRSGLFTDTQYF. The CDR3 DNA is TGTGCCAGCAGATCAGGACTTTTCACAGATACGCAGTATTTT. The V call is TRBV5-4, the J call TRBJ2-3; D possibly corresponds to TRBD2 (5 bases). Germline V gene data show CDR1 as SGHNT and CDR2 as YYREEE (reference sequence). There are 14 residues in the CDR3. V gave up 5 bases and J gave up 2 bases, with 12 bases separating them.

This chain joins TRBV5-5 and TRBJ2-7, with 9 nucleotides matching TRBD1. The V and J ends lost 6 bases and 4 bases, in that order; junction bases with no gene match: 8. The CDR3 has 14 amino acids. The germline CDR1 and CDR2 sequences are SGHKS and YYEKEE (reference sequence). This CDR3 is CASKTGGSSYEQYF. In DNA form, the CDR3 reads TGTGCCAGCAAAACAGGGGGCTCCTCGTACGAGCAGTACTTC.

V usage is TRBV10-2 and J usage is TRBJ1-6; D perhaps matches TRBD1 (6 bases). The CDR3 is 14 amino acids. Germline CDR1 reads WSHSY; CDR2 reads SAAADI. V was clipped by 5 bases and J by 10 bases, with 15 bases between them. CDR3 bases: TGCGCCAGCAGTAGTCAACAGGGCGGATCACCCCTCCACTTT. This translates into CASSSQQGGSPLHF.

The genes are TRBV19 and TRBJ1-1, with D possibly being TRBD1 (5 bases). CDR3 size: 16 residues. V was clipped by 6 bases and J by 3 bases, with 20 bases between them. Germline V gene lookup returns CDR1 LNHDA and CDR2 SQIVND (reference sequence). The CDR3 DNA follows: TGTGCCAGTAGCCAATCCTGGCGGGGGTCGGACACTGAAGCTTTCTTT. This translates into CASSQSWRGSDTEAFF.

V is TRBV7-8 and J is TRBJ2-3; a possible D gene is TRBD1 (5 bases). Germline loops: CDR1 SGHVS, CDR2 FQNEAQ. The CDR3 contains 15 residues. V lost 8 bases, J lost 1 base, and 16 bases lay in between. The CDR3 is CASFKTAYRTDTQYF. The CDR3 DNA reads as TGTGCCAGCTTCAAGACAGCCTATCGCACAGATACGCAGTATTTT.

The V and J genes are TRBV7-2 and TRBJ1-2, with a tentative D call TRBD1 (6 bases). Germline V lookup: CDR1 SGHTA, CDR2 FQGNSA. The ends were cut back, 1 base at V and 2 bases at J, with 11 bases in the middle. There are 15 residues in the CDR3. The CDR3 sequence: CASSLDPGVNYGYTF. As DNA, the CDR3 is TGTGCCAGCAGCTTAGATCCAGGGGTGAACTATGGCTACACCTTC.

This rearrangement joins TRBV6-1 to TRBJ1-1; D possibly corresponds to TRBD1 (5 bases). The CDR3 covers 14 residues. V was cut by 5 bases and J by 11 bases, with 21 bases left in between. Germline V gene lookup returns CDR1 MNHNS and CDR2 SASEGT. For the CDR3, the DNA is TGTGCCAGCAGTACCGGGACTACAAACCGGGGGGCTTTCTTT. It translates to CASSTGTTNRGAFF.

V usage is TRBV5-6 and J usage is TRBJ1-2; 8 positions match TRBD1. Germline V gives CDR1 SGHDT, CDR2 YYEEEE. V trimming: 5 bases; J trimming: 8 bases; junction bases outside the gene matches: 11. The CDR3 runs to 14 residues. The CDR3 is CASRGKDRGGGYTF. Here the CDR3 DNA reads TGTGCCAGCAGGGGGAAAGACAGGGGAGGCGGCTACACCTTC. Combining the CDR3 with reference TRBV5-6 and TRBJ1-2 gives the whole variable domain DAGVTQSPTHLIKTRGQQVTLRCSPKSGHDTVSWYQQALGQGPQFIFQYYEEEERQRGNFPDRFSGHQFPNYSSELNVNALLLGDSALYLCASRGKDRGGGYTFGSGTRLTVV.

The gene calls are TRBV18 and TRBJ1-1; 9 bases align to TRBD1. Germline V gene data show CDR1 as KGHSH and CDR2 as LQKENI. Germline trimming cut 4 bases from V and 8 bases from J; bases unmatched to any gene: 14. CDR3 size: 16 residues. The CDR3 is CASSLYTGGPHFEAFF. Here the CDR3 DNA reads TGTGCCAGCTCACTTTATACAGGGGGCCCCCATTTCGAAGCTTTCTTT.

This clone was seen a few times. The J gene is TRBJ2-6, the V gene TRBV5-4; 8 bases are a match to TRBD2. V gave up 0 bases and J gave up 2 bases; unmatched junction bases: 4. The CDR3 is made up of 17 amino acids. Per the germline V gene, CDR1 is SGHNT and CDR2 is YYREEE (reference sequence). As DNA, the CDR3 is TGTGCCAGCAGCTTGGCCAATAGCGGGGCTGGGGCCAACGTCCTGACTTTC. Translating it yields CASSLANSGAGANVLTF. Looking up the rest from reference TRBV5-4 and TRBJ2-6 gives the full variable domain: ETGVTQSPTHLIKTRGQQVTLRCSSQSGHNTVSWYQQALGQGPQFIFQYYREEENGRGNFPPRFSGLQFPNYSSELNVNALELDDSALYLCASSLANSGAGANVLTFGAGSRLTVL.

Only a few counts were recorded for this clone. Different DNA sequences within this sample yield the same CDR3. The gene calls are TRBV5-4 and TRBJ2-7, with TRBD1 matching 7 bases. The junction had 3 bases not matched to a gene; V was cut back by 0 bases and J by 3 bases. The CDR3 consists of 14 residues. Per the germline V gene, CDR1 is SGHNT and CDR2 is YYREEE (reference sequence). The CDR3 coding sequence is TGTGCCAGCAGCTTGGGACAGGGAAACTACGAGCAGTACTTC. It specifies CASSLGQGNYEQYF. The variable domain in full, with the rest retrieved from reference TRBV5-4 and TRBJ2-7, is ETGVTQSPTHLIKTRGQQVTLRCSSQSGHNTVSWYQQALGQGPQFIFQYYREEENGRGNFPPRFSGLQFPNYSSELNVNALELDDSALYLCASSLGQGNYEQYFGPGTRLTVT.

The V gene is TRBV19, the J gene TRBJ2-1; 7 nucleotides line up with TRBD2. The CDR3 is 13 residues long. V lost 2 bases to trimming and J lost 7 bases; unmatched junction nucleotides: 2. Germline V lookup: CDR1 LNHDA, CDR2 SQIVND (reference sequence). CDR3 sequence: CASSIPGGNEQFF. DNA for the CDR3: TGTGCCAGTAGTATACCCGGGGGGAATGAGCAGTTCTTC.

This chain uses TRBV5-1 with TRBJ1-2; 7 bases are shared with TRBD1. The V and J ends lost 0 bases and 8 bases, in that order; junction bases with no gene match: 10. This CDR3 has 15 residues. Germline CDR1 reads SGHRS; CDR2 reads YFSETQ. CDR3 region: CASSLGQGTLLGYTF. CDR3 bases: TGCGCCAGCAGCTTGGGACAGGGTACCTTACTCGGCTACACCTTC.

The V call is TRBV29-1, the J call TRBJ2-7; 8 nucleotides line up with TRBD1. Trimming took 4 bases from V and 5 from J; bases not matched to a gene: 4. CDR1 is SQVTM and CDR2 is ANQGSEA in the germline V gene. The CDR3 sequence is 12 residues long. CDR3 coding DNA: TGCAGCGTTGTAGACAGGGGCCACGAGCAGTACTTC. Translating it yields CSVVDRGHEQYF.

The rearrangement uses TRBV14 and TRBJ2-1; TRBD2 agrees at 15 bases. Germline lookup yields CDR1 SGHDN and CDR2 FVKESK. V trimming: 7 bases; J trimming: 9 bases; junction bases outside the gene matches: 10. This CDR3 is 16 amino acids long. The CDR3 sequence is CASTKELGLAGGEQFF. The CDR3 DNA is TGTGCCAGCACGAAAGAACTGGGACTAGCGGGAGGTGAGCAGTTCTTC.

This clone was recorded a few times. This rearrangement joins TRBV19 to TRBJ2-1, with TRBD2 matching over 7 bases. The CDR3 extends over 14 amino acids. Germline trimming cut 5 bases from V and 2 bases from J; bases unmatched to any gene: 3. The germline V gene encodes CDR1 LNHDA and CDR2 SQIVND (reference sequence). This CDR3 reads CASSYGGTYNEQFF. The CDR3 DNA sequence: TGTGCCAGTAGTTACGGGGGGACCTACAATGAGCAGTTCTTC.

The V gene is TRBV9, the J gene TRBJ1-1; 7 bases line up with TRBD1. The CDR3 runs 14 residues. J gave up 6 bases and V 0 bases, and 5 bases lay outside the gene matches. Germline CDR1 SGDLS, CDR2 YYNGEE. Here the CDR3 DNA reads TGTGCCAGCAGCGTAGCGCAGGGGGTGGCTGAAGCTTTCTTT. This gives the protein CASSVAQGVAEAFF.

In nucleotides, the CDR3 is TGTGCCAGCAGCGTGAGACTAGTCTCCTACAATGAGCAGTTCTTC. As protein: CASSVRLVSYNEQFF. The V call is TRBV7-8, the J call TRBJ2-1; D is possibly TRBD2 (6 bases). V lost 5 bases, J lost 0 bases, and 11 bases lay in between. The CDR3 has 15 residues. The germline V gene encodes CDR1 SGHVS and CDR2 FQNEAQ.